This T cell receptor beta chain was sequenced for a study of Ad26.COV2.S vaccination and SARS-CoV-2 variants. Overall study: Donor was assigned to the Ad26.COV2.S arm of trial COV1001. Ad26.COV2.S shots went into the muscle once or twice, 56 days apart. Study conclusions and caveats: Substantial breadth was reported for post-vaccination spike-specific CD8+ and CD4+ T cells.

Using immunoSEQ multiplex PCR, the repertoire was profiled, and TCRdb retains in-frame clones only, with some absent. The repertoire holds over 250,000 clones, with around 87% as singletons. The treatment was: approximately 18 received Ad26.COV2.S at low or high dose, single or two shots; about five received placebo; per-sample allocation not given. Sampling was performed 63 days after the first vaccine or placebo injection. The CDR3 has 18 amino acids. The V gene's germline CDR1 is SGHRS and CDR2 YFSETQ. The trim removed 4 bases at V and 2 bases at J, leaving 8 bases unmatched. Of note for this clone: The target antigen is unknown.

The genes are TRBV5-1 and TRBJ2-5, with TRBD2 identical over 16 bases. The clonotype originates from a person between 18 and 65 years old who received the Ad26.COV2.S COVID-19 vaccine or a placebo. This sample comprised peripheral blood, obtained in a trial of Ad26.COV2.S vaccine versus placebo. CDR3 nucleotide sequence: TGCGCCAGCAGCAGAGGGACTAGCGGGAGGGCCGTTCAAGAGACCCAGTACTTC. It codes for CASSRGTSGRAVQETQYF. The complete variable domain, with remaining parts taken from reference TRBV5-1 and TRBJ2-5, reads KAGVTQTPRYLIKTRGQQVTLSCSPISGHRSVSWYQQTPGQGLQFLFEYFSETQRNKGNFPGRFSGRQFSNSRSEMNVSTLELGDSALYLCASSRGTSGRAVQETQYFGPGTRLLVL.